This T cell receptor beta chain was sequenced during a study of STAT5B mutations in CD4+ large granular lymphocyte leukemia. Data came from immunoSEQ multiplex PCR; TCRdb stores just in-frame clones and leaves some out. The repertoire includes approximately 30,000 clones, roughly 75% of them detected once, and approximately 3.3% sits in the top ten. Germline CDR1 SGHDT, CDR2 YYEEEE. The CDR3 has 13 amino acids. V shed 4 bases, J shed 13 bases, and the junction held 7 bases outside the gene matches. The source is a human donor in good health. The sample consisted of CD4+ T cells from blood buffy coats. The chain joins TRBV5-6 to TRBJ2-7; 14 bases line up with TRBD2. The CDR3 loop reads CASSPGTSGSLYF. The CDR3 DNA follows: TGTGCCAGCAGCCCCGGGACTAGCGGGAGTCTTTACTTC.